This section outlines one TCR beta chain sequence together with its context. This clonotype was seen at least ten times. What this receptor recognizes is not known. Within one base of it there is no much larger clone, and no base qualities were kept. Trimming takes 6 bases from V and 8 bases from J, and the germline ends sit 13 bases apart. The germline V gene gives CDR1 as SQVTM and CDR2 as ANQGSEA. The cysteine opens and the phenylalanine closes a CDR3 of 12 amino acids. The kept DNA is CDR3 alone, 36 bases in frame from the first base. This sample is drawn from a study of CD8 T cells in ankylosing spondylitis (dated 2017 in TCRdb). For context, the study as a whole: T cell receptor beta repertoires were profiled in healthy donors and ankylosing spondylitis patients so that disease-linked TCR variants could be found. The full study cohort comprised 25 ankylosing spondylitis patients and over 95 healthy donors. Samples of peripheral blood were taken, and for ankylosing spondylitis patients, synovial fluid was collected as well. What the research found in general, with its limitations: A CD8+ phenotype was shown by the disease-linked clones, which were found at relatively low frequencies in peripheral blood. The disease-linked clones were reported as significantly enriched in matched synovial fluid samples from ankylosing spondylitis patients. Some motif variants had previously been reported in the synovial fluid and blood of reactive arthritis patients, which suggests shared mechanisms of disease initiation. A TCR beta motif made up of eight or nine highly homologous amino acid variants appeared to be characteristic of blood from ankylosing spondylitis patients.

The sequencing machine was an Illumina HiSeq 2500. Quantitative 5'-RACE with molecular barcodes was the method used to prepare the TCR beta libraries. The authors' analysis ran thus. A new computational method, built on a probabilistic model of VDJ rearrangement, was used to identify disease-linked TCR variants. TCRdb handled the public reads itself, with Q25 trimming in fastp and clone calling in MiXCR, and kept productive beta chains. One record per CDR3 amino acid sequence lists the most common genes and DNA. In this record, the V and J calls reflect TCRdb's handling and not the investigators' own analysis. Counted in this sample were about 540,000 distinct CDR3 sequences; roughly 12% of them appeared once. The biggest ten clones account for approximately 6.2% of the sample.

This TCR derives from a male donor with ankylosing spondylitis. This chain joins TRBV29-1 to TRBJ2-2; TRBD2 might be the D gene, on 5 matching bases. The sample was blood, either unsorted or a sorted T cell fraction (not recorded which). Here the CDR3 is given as CSVRTRPGELFF. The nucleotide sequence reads TGCAGCGTCCGAACTAGGCCGGGGGAGCTGTTTTTT.